This T cell receptor beta chain is drawn from a study of Tregs in tolerant kidney transplant recipients. Thawed PBMCs were FACS-sorted into unstimulated CD4+CD25+CD127- regulatory T cells, CD4+CD25- non-regulatory cells, CD4 and CD8 cells. Libraries were prepared by immunoSEQ multiplex PCR; TCRdb keeps only in-frame clonotypes and omits some of them. This sample has 50,000 to 85,000 clones, with more than 90% found just once. This CDR3 is 13 amino acids long. Germline values: CDR1 LNHNV, CDR2 YYDKDF (reference sequence). V shed 5 bases and J shed 4 bases, with 11 bases lying between them. The source of this sequence is a human donor who received a combined kidney and bone marrow transplant. The chain recombines TRBV15 with TRBJ1-1; weak D call: TRBD1 (6 bases). Sample: CD8+ T cells from blood, taken before the transplant. The CDR3: CATSVGGGTEAFF. Written as DNA, the CDR3 is TGTGCCACCAGCGTAGGGGGTGGCACTGAAGCTTTCTTT.